This T cell receptor beta chain was recovered during a study of chemoradiotherapy in HPV16-positive cancers. Across the study: Candidate HPV-specific clones and shared TCR motifs came from a couple of HPV16-positive patients. Study results and limitations: During treatment, candidate HPV-specific clones and E7-related motifs expanded in tumor.

Produced via immunoSEQ multiplex PCR; TCRdb's table is partial and in-frame only. The sample carries around 12,000 clones, 60% to 80% recorded once. About this clone: Its antigen is currently unknown.

CDR1 is LGHNA, CDR2 YNFKEQ, per germline. V was clipped by 5 bases and J by 7 bases, with 18 bases between them. The CDR3 is 14 amino acids. The biological material was taken from a patient who underwent chemoradiotherapy. This TCR was sampled from a human donor with HPV-associated anogenital cancer. The chain uses TRBV4-2 and TRBJ2-7; D is possibly TRBD1 or TRBD2 (5 bases each). CDR3: CASSTDEGPEEQYF. DNA for the CDR3: TGTGCCAGCAGCACCGATGAGGGACCAGAAGAGCAGTACTTC.